This TCR beta chain was sequenced during a study of molecular identifiers for immune sequencing clone quantification (dated by TCRdb to between 2018 and 2020). Describing the broader study: In a replicate experiment, RNA from around 20,000 or 100,000 naive CD8 T cells was split into five aliquots, four of which were sequenced. CD8 T cells were used in a methods study to benchmark molecular-identifier clustering-based TCR repertoire sequencing (MIDCIRS) and TCR RNA copy counting.

What the study reported, not specific to this receptor: Modeling indicated around 3 TCR RNA copies recovered per cell, compared with 9.5 to 10 by digital PCR, which implies a capture efficiency of approximately 30%. When barcode sub-clustering was not used, chimeric consensus sequences inflated TCR diversity, with chimeras reaching as high as 47%. Clones above 20 RNA copies held over 97% of molecules in CMV-specific effector cells but under 1% in naive cells. Highly expanded clone sizes could be underestimated because identical TCR molecules may share a barcode. Even against a background of about a million naive CD8 T cells, spiked-in Jurkat TCR RNA amounting to a single cell's worth was reported to be detectable. The naive libraries included spiked-in Jurkat TCR RNA (10 copies' worth), and this RNA is not part of the donor repertoire.

The method was PCR. Sequencing instrument: NextSeq 500. Bulk TCR libraries were prepared as previously described, using TCR primers listed in Table S5. Total RNA was purified with the Qiagen AllPrep DNA/RNA kit. Before any analysis, reads coming from multiple sequencing runs of the same library were combined into one pool. In the authors' own workflow: Reads were retained only if an exact TCR constant sequence was present, and the retained reads were trimmed to 150 nt and grouped according to their 12-nt molecular barcodes. Reads in each barcode group were sub-clustered using a 15% Levenshtein threshold, and a quality-weighted consensus sequence was built for each RNA molecule. Non-functional sequences were removed, as were lower-count sequences one edit away from another. On the basis of fitting two negative binomial distributions, barcode sub-clusters with fewer than 20% of the maximum read count were discarded. The public sequencing data were trimmed at Q25 with fastp and processed into clonotypes with MiXCR by TCRdb, which kept only in-frame beta chains. Rows matching on CDR3 protein sequence are summarized as one entry with the most common DNA and genes. For this entry, the V and J calls and clone size follow TCRdb and not the study's own pipeline. The table for this sample lists 400,000 to 600,000 distinct CDR3 sequences; around 25% of them were counted only once. The ten largest clonotypes hold 0.7% to 0.9% of the sample.

This clonotype showed up just a few times. Its antigen is unknown. It has no much larger one-base neighbor in the sample; base qualities were not kept. Libraries of naive CD8 T cells were built from about 20,000 to 1,000,000 sorted cells, with 10%, 30% or 50% of the purified RNA used. Naive CD8 T cells, defined as CD8+CD4-CCR7+CD45RA+, were FACS-sorted into RLT Plus buffer on a BD FACSAria II. To test detection sensitivity, Jurkat RNA equivalent to more than eight TCR copies was spiked into samples of about 19,000-1,000,000 naive CD8 T cells. CD8 T cells were enriched using RosetteSep CD8+ T Cell Enrichment Cocktail and Ficoll-Paque, and the enriched cells then underwent ACK red cell lysis. Spanning cysteine to phenylalanine, the CDR3 consists of 15 amino acids. Just the 45-base CDR3 DNA is kept, in frame starting at base 1. Taken from the germline V gene, the CDR1 and CDR2 loops are SGHDN and FVKESK. V is clipped by 4 bases and J by 3 bases, and the sequence between their germline boundaries is 13 bases long.

The sequencing sample was made of naive CD8+ T cells from blood, with Jurkat cell RNA spiked in. Per the publication, the cell subset or site label means: FACS-sorted CD8+CD4-CCR7+CD45RA+ naive T cells. This receptor chain uses TRBV14 and TRBJ1-3; the best D guess is TRBD1, with 5 bases matching. The source is a human donor in good health. Some libraries in this study had Jurkat cell RNA spiked in. The bases are TGTGCCAGCAGCCTGGACCCAGGGTATGGAAACACCATATATTTT. It encodes CASSLDPGYGNTIYF.